This T cell receptor (beta chain) was observed in a study of blood T cell repertoires in COVID-19. Looking at the study overall: Donors in the United States, Italy and Spain gave samples during acute or convalescent COVID-19. T cells, B-cell-depleted T cells, or PBMCs provided the cDNA or gDNA that served as material.

Germline lookup yields CDR1 MDHEN and CDR2 SYDVKM. V lost 7 bases to trimming and J lost 4 bases, with 19 bases between them. The CDR3 contains 15 residues. Seattle's enrolled individuals joined amid active infection and were then monitored longitudinally. The assay was immunoSEQ multiplex PCR, and TCRdb's table has in-frame clones only and misses some. The sample carries hundreds of thousands of clones, roughly 89% recorded once. The sequence was collected from a woman aged 25-40 years with COVID-19, enrolled during active disease. Input material: peripheral blood. The chain links TRBV28 to TRBJ1-2, with a weak D call TRBD1 (5 bases). In DNA form, the CDR3 reads TGTGCCAGCACTTCCCAGACAGTCGGTTTCTATGGCTACACCTTC. Protein: CASTSQTVGFYGYTF.